These 31 T cell receptor beta chains share one sample of origin, sequenced in a study of T-cell memory formation after mild COVID-19. TCRdb recomputed calls from the 5' RACE reads with MiXCR, one row per CDR3 protein. Of 110,000 to 150,000 distinct CDR3 sequences listed, 20% to 25% are singletons. The material sequenced was PBMCs or a T cell subset sorted from them (not recorded which). All receptors derive from an adult woman who had mild COVID-19 (a few samples of this study predate the infection). Cell type and time point are not known.

J is TRBJ1-5 and V is TRBV27; unclear D gene. Trimming cost V 5 bases and J 1 base, with 12 bases left between them. This CDR3 comprises 15 residues. CDR1 MNHEY and CDR2 SMNVEV come from the germline V gene (reference sequence). The CDR3 coding sequence is TGTGCCAGCAGTCTACACGACCCAAGCAATCAGCCCCAGCATTTT. It codes for CASSLHDPSNQPQHF.

J is TRBJ1-3 and V is TRBV5-1; D call uncertain. Germline V gene data show CDR1 as SGHRS and CDR2 as YFSETQ. V was shortened by 7 bases and J by 0 bases, with 14 bases between the two germline ends. The CDR3 totals 15 residues. DNA of the CDR3: TGCGCCAGCCTCCGCAAGCGTTACTCTGGAAACACCATATATTTT. Its protein product is CASLRKRYSGNTIYF.

This chain connects TRBV20-1 to TRBJ2-7, with D maybe TRBD2 (5 bases). There are 14 residues in the CDR3. Germline lookup yields CDR1 DFQATT and CDR2 SNEGSKA (reference sequence). Trimming shortened V by 5 bases and J by 6 bases, and 20 bases separated the two germline ends. Here the CDR3 reads CSAHPSILSSEQYF. Here the CDR3 DNA reads TGCAGTGCTCATCCTAGCATTCTATCGTCCGAGCAGTACTTC.

The chain uses TRBV6-2 or TRBV6-3 and TRBJ2-7; 10 nucleotides agree with TRBD2. CDR1 and CDR2 (germline): MNHEY, SVGEGT. The CDR3 is made up of 15 amino acids. The J segment lost 1 base and the V segment lost 2 bases, leaving 2 bases of the junction unmatched. The CDR3 DNA reads as TGTGCCAGCAGTTACGTTAGCGGGAGGTCCTACGAGCAGTACTTC. Protein product: CASSYVSGRSYEQYF.

This clonotype was seen more than once but under ten times. V usage is TRBV7-9 and J usage is TRBJ2-7; no firm D call. The CDR3 has 15 amino acids. V was cut by 4 bases and J by 5 bases, with 18 bases left in between. The germline V gene encodes CDR1 SEHNR and CDR2 FQNEAQ (reference sequence). CDR3 sequence (DNA): TGTGCCAGCAGCTACCAGCCAGGAGAAGGCCACGAGCAGTACTTC. Its protein product is CASSYQPGEGHEQYF.

This chain links TRBV27 with TRBJ2-7; D not certain. From germline, CDR1 is MNHEY and CDR2 SMNVEV (reference sequence). The CDR3 sequence is 13 residues long. The V gene lost 0 bases and the J gene lost 3 bases, with 6 bases spanning the gap. In nucleotides, the CDR3 is TGTGCCAGCAGTTTATCTACGGACTACGAGCAGTACTTC. This translates into CASSLSTDYEQYF.

This clonotype has a handful of counts. The rearrangement links TRBV11-1 to TRBJ2-1; D is undetermined. CDR1 and CDR2 (germline): SGHAT, FQDESV (reference sequence). Trimming pared 1 base from V and 8 bases from J, leaving 15 bases between. The CDR3 totals 15 residues. The CDR3 DNA is TGTGCCAGCAGCTTAGGCAGGAGAACGGCGGATGAGCAGTTCTTC. This translates into CASSLGRRTADEQFF.

This chain connects TRBV3-1 to TRBJ2-6; either TRBD1 or TRBD2 may supply D (5 bases each). There are 19 residues in the CDR3. In germline, CDR1 is LGHDT, CDR2 YNNKEL (reference sequence). The ends were cut back, 0 bases at V and 0 bases at J, with 15 bases in the middle. Written as DNA, the CDR3 is TGTGCCAGCAGCCAAGACCGGGACGTTTCTTTCTCTGGGGCCAACGTCCTGACTTTC. Its translation: CASSQDRDVSFSGANVLTF.

This clonotype has ten or more counts. The chain joins TRBV7-9 to TRBJ2-7; the match to TRBD1 covers 7 bases. Germline CDR1 SEHNR, CDR2 FQNEAQ (reference sequence). The CDR3 has 15 amino acids. J lost 2 bases, V lost 3 bases, and 7 bases had no gene match. The CDR3 DNA reads TGTGCCAGCAGCTTGCAGGGGGACCTTACCTACGAGCAGTACTTC. Protein: CASSLQGDLTYEQYF.

This clonotype was seen more than once but under ten times. The V and J genes are TRBV7-8 and TRBJ1-1, with 9 bases identical to TRBD1. V lost 4 bases and J lost 1; bases outside the gene matches: 7. Germline values: CDR1 SGHVS, CDR2 FQNEAQ. This CDR3 region has 16 residues. The CDR3 here is CASSSPGQGTNTEAFF. The CDR3 region has the DNA TGTGCCAGCAGCTCGCCGGGACAGGGAACGAACACTGAAGCTTTCTTT.

The chain is built from TRBV10-3 and TRBJ2-3, with unresolved D. V shed 7 bases and J shed 0 bases, with 8 bases lying between them. Germline V gene lookup returns CDR1 ENHRY and CDR2 SYGVKD. This CDR3 is 13 amino acids long. CDR3 amino acids: CAIMALSTDTQYF. The CDR3 bases are TGTGCCATCATGGCCCTTAGCACAGATACGCAGTATTTT.

The rearrangement joins TRBV30 to TRBJ1-2, with TRBD1 as a possible D gene (5 bases). There are 13 residues in the CDR3. CDR1 GTSNPN and CDR2 SVGIG come from the germline V gene (reference sequence). This CDR3 is CASQGMQDYGYTF. The CDR3 region has the DNA TGTGCGTCGCAGGGTATGCAGGACTATGGCTACACCTTC.

V gene TRBV2 combines with J gene TRBJ2-1; unclear D gene. V was trimmed by 7 bases and J by 2 bases, leaving 18 bases between them. Germline assignment: CDR1 SNHLY and CDR2 FYNNEI. This CDR3 has 16 residues. The CDR3 here is CASTRSELAAYNEQFF. Here the CDR3 DNA reads TGTGCCAGCACTAGATCCGAGTTAGCCGCCTACAATGAGCAGTTCTTC. Based on the CDR3 plus reference TRBV2 and TRBJ2-1, the full variable domain is EPEVTQTPSHQVTQMGQEVILRCVPISNHLYFYWYRQILGQKVEFLVSFYNNEISEKSEIFDDQFSVERPDGSNFTLKIRSTKLEDSAMYFCASTRSELAAYNEQFFGPGTRLTVL.

The rearrangement links TRBV10-3 to TRBJ2-7, with 7 nucleotides matching TRBD2. The germline CDR1 and CDR2 sequences are ENHRY and SYGVKD. V lost 6 bases, J lost 7 bases, and 3 bases stayed unmatched. The CDR3 consists of 11 residues. The chain's CDR3 is CAISWGGEQYF. The CDR3 nucleotides are TGTGCCATCAGCTGGGGGGGGGAGCAGTACTTC.

This clonotype has only a few counts. This chain links TRBV11-3 with TRBJ2-2; 7 bases fit TRBD2. Germline loops: CDR1 SGHNT, CDR2 YENEEA. Losses at the gene ends were 0 bases for V and 1 base for J; bases not matched to a gene: 2. This CDR3 contains 16 residues. CDR3 in amino acids: CASSLDPGGNTGELFF. The CDR3 region has the DNA TGTGCCAGCAGCTTAGATCCGGGGGGGAACACCGGGGAGCTGTTTTTT.

This chain connects TRBV11-2 to TRBJ2-5; D may be TRBD2 (7 bases). This CDR3 has 17 amino acids. Trimming removed 0 bases at V and 5 bases at J, with 19 bases between. Germline CDR1 SGHAT, CDR2 FQNNGV. The CDR3 region has the DNA TGTGCCAGCAGCTTAGATCAGTGGGGGGGCCTTAGGGAGACCCAGTACTTC. Translated, it gives CASSLDQWGGLRETQYF.

The genes are TRBV9 and TRBJ1-2; no firm D call. V was trimmed by 0 bases and J by 8 bases, leaving 14 bases between them. The CDR3 has 14 amino acids. The germline CDR1 and CDR2 sequences are SGDLS and YYNGEE. The CDR3 reads CASSVAIGIQGYTF. CDR3 coding DNA: TGTGCCAGCAGCGTAGCTATCGGTATCCAAGGCTACACCTTC. Based on the CDR3 plus reference TRBV9 and TRBJ1-2, the full variable domain is DSGVTQTPKHLITATGQRVTLRCSPRSGDLSVYWYQQSLDQGLQFLIQYYNGEERAKGNILERFSAQQFPDLHSELNLSSLELGDSALYFCASSVAIGIQGYTFGSGTRLTVV.

The chain links TRBV6-5 to TRBJ2-3, with TRBD2 identical over 11 bases. The trim removed 5 bases at V and 6 bases at J, leaving 7 bases unmatched. CDR1 MNHEY and CDR2 SVGAGI come from the germline V gene. The CDR3 is made up of 15 amino acids. DNA for the CDR3: TGTGCCAGCAGTCCGACTAGCGGGGTTGTGGATACGCAGTATTTT. Its protein product is CASSPTSGVVDTQYF.

This clonotype has a handful of counts. The chain uses TRBV6-2 or TRBV6-3 and TRBJ2-4; a possible D gene is TRBD1 (6 bases). V dropped 10 bases and J dropped 6 bases, with 16 bases sitting between them. The length of the CDR3 is 13 residues. CDR1 is MNHEY and CDR2 is SVGEGT in the germline V gene. For the CDR3, the DNA is TGTGCCACCACCCCCCTACAGGGAAACATTCAGTACTTC. Translated, it gives CATTPLQGNIQYF.

J is TRBJ1-1 and V is TRBV20-1, with D hard to call. Germline CDR1 is DFQATT and CDR2 is SNEGSKA (reference sequence). Between the trimmed V and J ends, which lost 8 bases and 1 base, there was a span of 2 bases. CDR3 length equals 9 residues. This CDR3 reads CSPNTEAFF. As DNA, the CDR3 is TGCAGTCCGAACACTGAAGCTTTCTTT.

The chain is built from TRBV6-5 and TRBJ1-1, with D tentatively TRBD1 (5 bases). CDR1 and CDR2 from the germline V gene are MNHEY and SVGAGI. V dropped 1 base and J dropped 5 bases, with 11 bases sitting between them. This CDR3 is built from 14 residues. CDR3 in amino acids: CASSYLEGITEAFF. The CDR3 nucleotides read TGTGCCAGCAGTTACTTGGAGGGGATAACTGAAGCTTTCTTT.

The rearrangement uses TRBV7-9 and TRBJ1-1, with 7 bases that match TRBD1. V shed 5 bases, J shed 0 bases, and the junction held 9 bases outside the gene matches. The CDR3 length is 16 residues. In germline, CDR1 is SEHNR, CDR2 FQNEAQ (reference sequence). For the CDR3, the DNA is TGTGCCAGCAGCCCCTTGGACAGGTATATGAACACTGAAGCTTTCTTT. Protein product: CASSPLDRYMNTEAFF.

V usage is TRBV2 and J usage is TRBJ2-3; 7 positions match TRBD1. The V segment lost 9 bases and the J segment 4 bases; nucleotides outside the gene matches: 16. This CDR3 comprises 16 residues. Germline values: CDR1 SNHLY, CDR2 FYNNEI. The CDR3 spells CARGGRAHILADTQYF. The CDR3 DNA follows: TGTGCCAGAGGGGGCAGGGCGCACATCCTGGCAGATACGCAGTATTTT.

This clonotype was seen a few times. The rearrangement uses TRBV7-9 and TRBJ2-5, with a possible D match to TRBD2 (5 bases). This CDR3 has 14 residues. Germline V gene sequence: CDR1 SEHNR, CDR2 FQNEAQ (reference sequence). The V gene lost 5 bases and the J gene lost 0 bases, with 10 bases spanning the gap. This chain's CDR3 is CASSAELDQETQYF. The CDR3 nucleotides read TGTGCCAGCAGCGCCGAACTAGACCAAGAGACCCAGTACTTC. Full variable domain (remainder filled in from reference TRBV7-9 and TRBJ2-5): DTGVSQNPRHKITKRGQNVTFRCDPISEHNRLYWYRQTLGQGPEFLTYFQNEAQLEKSRLLSDRFSAERPKGSFSTLEIQRTEQGDSAMYLCASSAELDQETQYFGPGTRLLVL.

The chain joins TRBV4-1 to TRBJ2-3; D is unresolved. The germline V gene has CDR1 MGHRA and CDR2 YSYEKL. This CDR3 is 14 amino acids long. V was clipped by 0 bases and J by 2 bases, with 6 bases between them. The CDR3: CASSQDSYTDTQYF. CDR3 bases: TGCGCCAGCAGCCAAGACAGTTACACAGATACGCAGTATTTT.

The rearrangement links TRBV5-6 to TRBJ2-3; D could derive from TRBD1 or TRBD2 (5 bases each). The CDR3 contains 14 residues. Trimming shortened V by 3 bases and J by 2 bases, and 10 bases separated the two germline ends. Germline V gives CDR1 SGHDT, CDR2 YYEEEE. CDR3 bases: TGTGCCAGCAGCTCCCTTGGGACCACAGATACGCAGTATTTT. It is translated as CASSSLGTTDTQYF.

There are a few counts of this clonotype. This chain joins TRBV29-1 and TRBJ2-1; 16 nucleotides agree with TRBD2. Germline loops: CDR1 SQVTM, CDR2 ANQGSEA. This CDR3 is 19 amino acids long. V dropped 6 bases and J dropped 0; count of bases not matched to a gene: 11. DNA of the CDR3: TGCAGCGTCGTCCTATCCGGGACTAGCGGGGGGGCCTCCTACAATGAGCAGTTCTTC. Residues: CSVVLSGTSGGASYNEQFF.

This clonotype was seen more than once but under ten times. The chain combines TRBV7-9 with TRBJ1-1; D may be TRBD1 (6 bases). V was trimmed by 1 base and J by 4 bases, leaving 10 bases between them. The germline gives CDR1 SEHNR, CDR2 FQNEAQ (reference sequence). The CDR3 has 14 amino acids. Written as DNA, the CDR3 is TGTGCCAGCAGCTTAGAGGGGGTGGGCACTGAAGCTTTCTTT. Its protein is CASSLEGVGTEAFF.

The rearrangement uses TRBV9 and TRBJ1-5; D not certain. This CDR3 has 13 amino acids. Trimming shortened V by 0 bases and J by 3 bases, and 4 bases separated the two germline ends. The germline gives CDR1 SGDLS, CDR2 YYNGEE. The CDR3 DNA is TGTGCCAGCAGCGTAGTCCCCAATCAGCCCCAGCATTTT. Encoded protein: CASSVVPNQPQHF.

This chain links TRBV6-2 or TRBV6-3 with TRBJ2-1; a possible D gene is TRBD2 (5 bases). Germline CDR1 MNHEY, CDR2 SVGEGT. This CDR3 comprises 14 residues. Trimming left V 3 bases short and J 4 bases short, with 10 bases between. This chain's CDR3 is CASSYLRTYNEQFF. In nucleotides, the CDR3 is TGTGCCAGCAGTTATTTGAGGACTTACAATGAGCAGTTCTTC.

This clonotype has a count of ten or more. J is TRBJ2-5 and V is TRBV11-2, with 8 bases aligning to TRBD2. This CDR3 spans 15 amino acids. Germline loops: CDR1 SGHAT, CDR2 FQNNGV. After removal of 4 bases from V and 5 bases from J, the junction contained 9 bases not matched to a gene. Written as DNA, the CDR3 is TGTGCCAGCAGCTCCCCCCCGACTAGCGAGGAGACCCAGTACTTC. It yields the protein CASSSPPTSEETQYF.